The 14 T cell receptor beta chains below come from one sample, sequenced in a study of cytomegalovirus exposure and HLA in healthy donors. Use of 60 Vbeta and 13 Jbeta primers characterized the PCR. The protocol was immunoSEQ multiplex PCR, while the TCRdb copy is restricted to in-frame clones and leaves out a portion. The sample yields about 160,000 clones, 65% to 85% seen once. The sample was PBMCs. The source of these receptors is a man in his forties or fifties in good health and CMV-seropositive.

The CDR3 is CASSLGRATNTEAFF. DNA of the CDR3: TGTGCCAGCAGCTTGGGTCGAGCTACGAACACTGAAGCTTTCTTT. The J gene is TRBJ1-1, the V gene TRBV5-4; D remains ambiguous. The CDR3 runs to 15 residues. CDR1 and CDR2 (germline): SGHNT, YYREEE (reference sequence). The V and J ends lost 0 bases and 1 base respectively, with 10 bases between them.

The chain carries TRBV9 and TRBJ1-1, with D possibly matching TRBD1 (6 bases). The CDR3 totals 15 residues. The V gene lost 3 bases and the J gene lost 4 bases, with 16 bases spanning the gap. In germline, CDR1 is SGDLS, CDR2 YYNGEE. CDR3 DNA: TGTGCCAGCAGCGCGCTAATTACAGGGCTCACTGAAGCTTTCTTT. Residues: CASSALITGLTEAFF. Together with reference TRBV9 and TRBJ1-1, the CDR3 gives the full variable domain: DSGVTQTPKHLITATGQRVTLRCSPRSGDLSVYWYQQSLDQGLQFLIQYYNGEERAKGNILERFSAQQFPDLHSELNLSSLELGDSALYFCASSALITGLTEAFFGQGTRLTVV.

Only a few counts were recorded for this clone. V is TRBV18 and J is TRBJ2-7; 9 bases are a match to TRBD1. This CDR3 spans 15 amino acids. V dropped 3 bases and J dropped 2; count of bases not matched to a gene: 5. In germline, CDR1 is KGHSH, CDR2 LQKENI. Written as DNA, the CDR3 is TGTGCCAGCTCACCCGTGGACAGGGGTCCCTACGAGCAGTACTTC. Translating it yields CASSPVDRGPYEQYF.

The genes are TRBV15 and TRBJ2-3, with D possibly being TRBD2 (6 bases). Trimming stripped 8 bases from V and 3 bases from J, with 21 bases between. This CDR3 is 16 amino acids long. CDR1 is LNHNV, CDR2 YYDKDF, per germline (reference sequence). The CDR3 loop reads CATRSVWGGATDTQYF. CDR3 in DNA: TGTGCCACCCGCTCGGTCTGGGGCGGGGCGACAGATACGCAGTATTTT.

This clone was detected a few times. The chain recombines TRBV11-2 with TRBJ2-2; D gene unclear. The CDR3 contains 13 residues. V was clipped by 5 bases and J by 1 base, with 5 bases between them. CDR1 SGHAT and CDR2 FQNNGV come from the germline V gene. CDR3 region: CASSPKNTGELFF. The DNA of the CDR3 is TGTGCCAGCAGCCCCAAGAACACCGGGGAGCTGTTTTTT. Full variable domain (rest looked up from reference TRBV11-2 and TRBJ2-2): EAGVAQSPRYKIIEKRQSVAFWCNPISGHATLYWYQQILGQGPKLLIQFQNNGVVDDSQLPKDRFSAERLKGVDSTLKIQPAKLEDSAVYLCASSPKNTGELFFGEGSRLTVL.

This clone was recorded only once. V is TRBV9 and J is TRBJ1-4, with a possible D match to TRBD1 (5 bases). From germline, CDR1 is SGDLS and CDR2 YYNGEE. The CDR3 extends over 15 amino acids. The V gene lost 0 bases and the J gene lost 6 bases, with 12 bases spanning the gap. CDR3 coding DNA: TGTGCCAGCAGCGTAGACGATGGGGCGCATGAAAAACTGTTTTTT. The encoded protein is CASSVDDGAHEKLFF. Based on the CDR3 plus reference TRBV9 and TRBJ1-4, the full variable domain is DSGVTQTPKHLITATGQRVTLRCSPRSGDLSVYWYQQSLDQGLQFLIQYYNGEERAKGNILERFSAQQFPDLHSELNLSSLELGDSALYFCASSVDDGAHEKLFFGSGTQLSVL.

The chain uses TRBV19 and TRBJ2-7; 10 bases fit TRBD1. CDR1 is LNHDA, CDR2 SQIVND, per germline (reference sequence). The length of the CDR3 is 19 residues. With 4 bases clipped from V and 9 bases from J, the junction kept 24 bases outside the gene matches. This CDR3 reads CASSNIPLSRAGTGVGQYF. CDR3 in DNA: TGTGCCAGTAGTAACATCCCCCTTTCGAGAGCCGGGACAGGGGTGGGGCAGTACTTC.

This chain connects TRBV7-9 to TRBJ2-1; unclear D gene. V gave up 5 bases and J gave up 6 bases, with 11 bases separating them. From germline, CDR1 is SEHNR and CDR2 FQNEAQ (reference sequence). The length of the CDR3 is 13 residues. Here the CDR3 DNA reads TGTGCCAGCAGCATAGATAGTACCAATGAGCAGTTCTTC. It is translated as CASSIDSTNEQFF.

This chain joins TRBV12-5 and TRBJ2-5, with D perhaps matching TRBD1 (6 bases). The V gene lost 3 bases and the J gene lost 13 bases, with 18 bases spanning the gap. Germline V gives CDR1 LGHNT, CDR2 FRNRAP. CDR3 length: 13 amino acids. CDR3 DNA: TGTGCTAGTGGTTTAGATTTCACAGGGCCACCGTACTTC. This sequence encodes CASGLDFTGPPYF. Drawing the rest from reference TRBV12-5 and TRBJ2-5, the complete variable domain is DARVTQTPRHKVTEMGQEVTMRCQPILGHNTVFWYRQTMMQGLELLAYFRNRAPLDDSGMPKDRFSAEMPDATLATLKIQPSEPRDSAVYFCASGLDFTGPPYFGPGTRLLVL.

The chain has TRBV2 and TRBJ2-3, with D possibly matching TRBD1 (6 bases). The CDR3 spans 11 residues. Trimming left V 8 bases short and J 13 bases short, with 16 bases between. In germline, CDR1 is SNHLY, CDR2 FYNNEI. The CDR3 loop reads CASSTGTPKYF. The CDR3 nucleotides read TGTGCCAGCTCCACAGGGACGCCAAAGTATTTT.

The chain links TRBV4-1 to TRBJ1-5; D possibly corresponds to TRBD1 (5 bases). V was clipped by 2 bases and J by 0 bases, with 11 bases between them. Per the germline V gene, CDR1 is MGHRA and CDR2 is YSYEKL. The CDR3 totals 16 residues. Here the CDR3 reads CASSQPGLYSNQPQHF. The DNA of the CDR3 is TGCGCCAGCAGCCAACCGGGACTTTATAGCAATCAGCCCCAGCATTTT.

The J gene is TRBJ2-5, the V gene TRBV9, with unresolved D. The germline gives CDR1 SGDLS, CDR2 YYNGEE. The ends were cut back, 1 base at V and 1 base at J, with 5 bases in the middle. The CDR3 covers 13 residues. CDR3 amino acids: CASSVLPQETQYF. CDR3 nucleotides: TGTGCCAGCAGCGTACTACCCCAAGAGACCCAGTACTTC.

The V gene is TRBV5-6, the J gene TRBJ2-3; 10 bases line up with TRBD2. Germline lookup yields CDR1 SGHDT and CDR2 YYEEEE. This CDR3 spans 15 amino acids. The ends lost 0 bases at V and 3 bases at J; junction bases unmatched: 1. This chain's CDR3 is CASSLASGGTDTQYF. The CDR3 coding sequence is TGTGCCAGCAGCTTGGCTAGCGGGGGAACAGATACGCAGTATTTT.

J is TRBJ2-1 and V is TRBV19; D is perhaps TRBD2 (5 bases). The V gene lost 3 bases and the J gene lost 3 bases, with 15 bases spanning the gap. The CDR3 runs 16 residues. In germline, CDR1 is LNHDA, CDR2 SQIVND (reference sequence). The CDR3 nucleotides read TGTGCCAGTAGTATCCCCACCGTTGGACTCTACAATGAGCAGTTCTTC. It encodes CASSIPTVGLYNEQFF. Filled out from reference TRBV19 and TRBJ2-1, the complete variable domain reads DGGITQSPKYLFRKEGQNVTLSCEQNLNHDAMYWYRQDPGQGLRLIYYSQIVNDFQKGDIAEGYSVSREKKESFPLTVTSAQKNPTAFYLCASSIPTVGLYNEQFFGPGTRLTVL.